The next 5 T cell receptor beta chains were all read from a single sample in a study of control samples from healthy donors and cancer patients. Sequenced by immunoSEQ multiplex PCR; TCRdb stores in-frame clones only, minus some. The sample includes roughly 150,000 clones, about 89% of them seen just once. Sample: blood. The receptors derive from a man in his thirties or forties in good health.

J is TRBJ1-4 and V is TRBV9; D unresolved. Germline assignment: CDR1 SGDLS and CDR2 YYNGEE. This CDR3 spans 15 amino acids. Trimming took off 4 bases at V and 6 bases at J, with 16 bases between the two ends. CDR3 coding DNA: TGTGCCAGCAGCCCGGCTGGATTGTCGTATGAAAAACTGTTTTTT. Amino acid sequence: CASSPAGLSYEKLFF.

This chain uses TRBV24-1 with TRBJ1-2, with D tentatively TRBD1 (5 bases). This CDR3 contains 13 residues. In germline, CDR1 is KGHDR, CDR2 SFDVKD. V was trimmed by 9 bases and J by 2 bases, leaving 12 bases between them. The DNA of the CDR3 is TGTGCCACCCAAGAGGGGTCGAACTATGGCTACACCTTC. This gives the protein CATQEGSNYGYTF.

This chain connects TRBV6-5 to TRBJ1-3, with D perhaps TRBD1 (5 bases). This CDR3 spans 16 amino acids. Trimming took off 2 bases at V and 4 bases at J, with 15 bases between the two ends. Germline lookup yields CDR1 MNHEY and CDR2 SVGAGI. The CDR3 DNA follows: TGTGCCAGCAGTTACAGGGACTCACACACGGGAAACACCATATATTTT. It codes for CASSYRDSHTGNTIYF.

As DNA, the CDR3 is TGTGCCAGCAGTTTAACTAGCGGGAGATTTGAGCAGTTCTTC. Translating gives CASSLTSGRFEQFF. The chain is built from TRBV28 and TRBJ2-1; 11 bases are shared with TRBD2. Germline CDR1 and CDR2: MDHEN and SYDVKM. V lost 2 bases to trimming and J lost 9 bases; unmatched junction nucleotides: 3. This CDR3 is built from 14 residues.

The chain carries TRBV21-1 and TRBJ2-7. TRBV21-1 is recorded as a pseudogene. CDR3 length equals 11 residues. For the CDR3, the DNA is TGTGCCAGCAGCAAACCCGGGACGCAGTACTTC. This codes for CASSKPGTQYF.